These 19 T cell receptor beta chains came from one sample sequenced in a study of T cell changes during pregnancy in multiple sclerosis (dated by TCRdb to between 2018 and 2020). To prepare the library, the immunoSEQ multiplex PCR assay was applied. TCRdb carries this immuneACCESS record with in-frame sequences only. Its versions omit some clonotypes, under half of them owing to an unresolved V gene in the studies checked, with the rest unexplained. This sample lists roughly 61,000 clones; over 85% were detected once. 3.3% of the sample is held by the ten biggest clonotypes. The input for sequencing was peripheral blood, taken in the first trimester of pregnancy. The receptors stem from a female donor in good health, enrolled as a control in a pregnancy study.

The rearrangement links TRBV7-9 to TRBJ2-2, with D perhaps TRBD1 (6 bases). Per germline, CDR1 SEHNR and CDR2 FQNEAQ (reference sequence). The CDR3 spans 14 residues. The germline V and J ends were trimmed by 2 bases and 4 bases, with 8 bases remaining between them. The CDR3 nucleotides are TGTGCCAGCAGCTTAACAGGGCCCACCGGGGAGCTGTTTTTT. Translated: CASSLTGPTGELFF.

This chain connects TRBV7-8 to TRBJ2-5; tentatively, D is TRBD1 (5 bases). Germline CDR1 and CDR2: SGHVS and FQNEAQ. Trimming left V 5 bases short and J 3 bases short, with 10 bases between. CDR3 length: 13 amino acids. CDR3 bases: TGTGCCAGCAGCGGTTTGGACAAAGAGACCCAGTACTTC. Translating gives CASSGLDKETQYF.

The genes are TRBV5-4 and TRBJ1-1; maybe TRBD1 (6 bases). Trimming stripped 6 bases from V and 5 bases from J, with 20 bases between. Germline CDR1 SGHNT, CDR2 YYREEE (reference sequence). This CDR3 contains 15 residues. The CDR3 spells CASNPSKGGETEAFF. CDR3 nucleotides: TGTGCCAGCAACCCATCCAAGGGGGGGGAGACTGAAGCTTTCTTT.

CDR3 in DNA: TGTGCCAGCAGCTCCGCCCCCGGGGTAAAAGGCACAGATACGCAGTATTTT. It yields the protein CASSSAPGVKGTDTQYF. The chain carries TRBV11-2 and TRBJ2-3; the D gene is possibly TRBD2 (5 bases). The V gene lost 4 bases and the J gene lost 1 base, with 18 bases spanning the gap. The V gene's germline CDR1 is SGHAT and CDR2 FQNNGV. The CDR3 spans 17 residues.

CDR3 in DNA: TGTGCCAGCACCCACAGGGCGGCCAAAAACATTCAGTACTTC. It yields the protein CASTHRAAKNIQYF. The chain joins TRBV6-1 to TRBJ2-4; weak D call: TRBD1 (6 bases). This CDR3 has 14 amino acids. Germline CDR1 MNHNS, CDR2 SASEGT. V lost 7 bases to trimming and J lost 1 base, with 11 bases between them.

The CDR3 spells CATSRASGRASEQYF. The CDR3 DNA reads as TGTGCCACCAGCAGAGCCAGCGGGAGGGCGTCAGAGCAGTACTTC. V and J are TRBV15 and TRBJ2-7, with 10 bases fitting TRBD2. The CDR3 totals 15 residues. V trimming: 1 base; J trimming: 7 bases; junction bases outside the gene matches: 7. Germline values: CDR1 LNHNV, CDR2 YYDKDF (reference sequence). The whole variable domain, filled in from reference TRBV15 and TRBJ2-7, reads DAMVIQNPRYQVTQFGKPVTLSCSQTLNHNVMYWYQQKSSQAPKLLFHYYDKDFNNEADTPDNFQSRRPNTSFCFLDIRSPGLGDTAMYLCATSRASGRASEQYFGPGTRLTVT.

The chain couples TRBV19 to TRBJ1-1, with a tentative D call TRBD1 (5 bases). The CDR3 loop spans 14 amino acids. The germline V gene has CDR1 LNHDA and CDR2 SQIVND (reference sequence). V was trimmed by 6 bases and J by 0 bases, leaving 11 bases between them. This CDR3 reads CASRPGIMNTEAFF. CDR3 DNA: TGTGCCAGTAGACCAGGGATTATGAACACTGAAGCTTTCTTT. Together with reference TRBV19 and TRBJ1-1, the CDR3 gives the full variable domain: DGGITQSPKYLFRKEGQNVTLSCEQNLNHDAMYWYRQDPGQGLRLIYYSQIVNDFQKGDIAEGYSVSREKKESFPLTVTSAQKNPTAFYLCASRPGIMNTEAFFGQGTRLTVV.

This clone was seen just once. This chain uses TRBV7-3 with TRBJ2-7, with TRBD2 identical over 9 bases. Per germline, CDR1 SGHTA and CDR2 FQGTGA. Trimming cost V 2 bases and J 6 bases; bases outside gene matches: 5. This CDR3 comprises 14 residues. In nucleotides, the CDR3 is TGTGCCAGCAGCTTATCTGGGACTAGCAGCGAGCAGTACTTC. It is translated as CASSLSGTSSEQYF. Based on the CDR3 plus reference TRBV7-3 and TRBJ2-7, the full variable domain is GAGVSQTPSNKVTEKGKYVELRCDPISGHTALYWYRQSLGQGPEFLIYFQGTGAADDSGLPNDRFFAVRPEGSVSTLKIQRTERGDSAVYLCASSLSGTSSEQYFGPGTRLTVT.

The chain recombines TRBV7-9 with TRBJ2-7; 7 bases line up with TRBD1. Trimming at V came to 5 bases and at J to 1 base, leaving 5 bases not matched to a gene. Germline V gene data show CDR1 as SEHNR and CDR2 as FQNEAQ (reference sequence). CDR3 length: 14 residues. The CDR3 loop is CASSIRDSSYEQYF. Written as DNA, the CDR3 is TGTGCCAGCAGCATCCGGGACAGTTCCTACGAGCAGTACTTC.

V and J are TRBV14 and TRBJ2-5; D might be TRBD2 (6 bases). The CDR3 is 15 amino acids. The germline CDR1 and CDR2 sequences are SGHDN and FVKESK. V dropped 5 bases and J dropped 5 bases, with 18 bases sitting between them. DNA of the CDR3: TGTGCCAGCAGCTCCATGGTGACGGGGAGGGAGACCCAGTACTTC. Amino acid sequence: CASSSMVTGRETQYF.

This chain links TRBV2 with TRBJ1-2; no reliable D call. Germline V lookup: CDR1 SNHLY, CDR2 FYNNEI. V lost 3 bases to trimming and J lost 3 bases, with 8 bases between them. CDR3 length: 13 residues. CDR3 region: CASSDAEYYGYTF. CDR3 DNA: TGTGCCAGCAGTGACGCGGAGTACTATGGCTACACCTTC.

The DNA for the CDR3 is TGTGCCAGCAGTCGGGACAGGGGTTACAATGAGCAGTTCTTC. Amino acids: CASSRDRGYNEQFF. The J gene is TRBJ2-1, the V gene TRBV6-6, with 10 bases fitting TRBD1. Germline V gene data show CDR1 as MNHNY and CDR2 as SVGAGI (reference sequence). J lost 4 bases, V lost 5 bases, and 2 bases had no gene match. The CDR3 totals 14 residues.

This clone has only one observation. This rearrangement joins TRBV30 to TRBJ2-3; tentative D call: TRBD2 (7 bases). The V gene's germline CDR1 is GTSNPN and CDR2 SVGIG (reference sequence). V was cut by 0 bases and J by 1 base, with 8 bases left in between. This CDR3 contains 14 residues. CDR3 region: CAWSVGGRTDTQYF. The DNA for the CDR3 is TGTGCCTGGAGTGTGGGGGGGCGCACAGATACGCAGTATTTT.

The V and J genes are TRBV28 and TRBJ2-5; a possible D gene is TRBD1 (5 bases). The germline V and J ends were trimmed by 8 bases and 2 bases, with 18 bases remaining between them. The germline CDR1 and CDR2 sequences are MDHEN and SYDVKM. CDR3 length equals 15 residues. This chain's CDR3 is CASGPARQFQETQYF. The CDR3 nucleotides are TGTGCCAGCGGCCCAGCTCGACAGTTTCAAGAGACCCAGTACTTC. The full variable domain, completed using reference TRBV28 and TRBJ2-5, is DVKVTQSSRYLVKRTGEKVFLECVQDMDHENMFWYRQDPGLGLRLIYFSYDVKMKEKGDIPEGYSVSREKKERFSLILESASTNQTSMYLCASGPARQFQETQYFGPGTRLLVL.

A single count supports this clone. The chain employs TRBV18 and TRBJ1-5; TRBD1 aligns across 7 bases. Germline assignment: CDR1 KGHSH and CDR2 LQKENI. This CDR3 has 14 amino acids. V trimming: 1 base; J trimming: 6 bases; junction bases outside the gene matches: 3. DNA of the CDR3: TGTGCCAGCTCACCACAGGGGGCCGCTCAGCCCCAGCATTTT. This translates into CASSPQGAAQPQHF.

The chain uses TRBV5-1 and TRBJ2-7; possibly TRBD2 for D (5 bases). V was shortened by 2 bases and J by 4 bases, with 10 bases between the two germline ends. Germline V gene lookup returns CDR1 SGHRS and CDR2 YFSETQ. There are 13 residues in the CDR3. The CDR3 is CASSFGSLYEQYF. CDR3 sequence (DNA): TGCGCCAGCAGCTTTGGGAGCCTTTACGAGCAGTACTTC.

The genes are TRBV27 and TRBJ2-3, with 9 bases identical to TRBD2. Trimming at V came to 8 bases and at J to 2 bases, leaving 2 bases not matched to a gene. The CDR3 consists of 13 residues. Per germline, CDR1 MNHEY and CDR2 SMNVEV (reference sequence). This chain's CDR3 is CASLGLATDTQYF. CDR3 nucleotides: TGTGCCAGCCTGGGACTAGCCACAGATACGCAGTATTTT.

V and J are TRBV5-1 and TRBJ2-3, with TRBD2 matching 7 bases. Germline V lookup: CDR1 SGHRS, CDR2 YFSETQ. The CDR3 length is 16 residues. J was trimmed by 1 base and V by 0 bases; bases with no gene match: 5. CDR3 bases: TGCGCCAGCAGCTTGGAACGGGGGGTTGGCACAGATACGCAGTATTTT. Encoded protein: CASSLERGVGTDTQYF.

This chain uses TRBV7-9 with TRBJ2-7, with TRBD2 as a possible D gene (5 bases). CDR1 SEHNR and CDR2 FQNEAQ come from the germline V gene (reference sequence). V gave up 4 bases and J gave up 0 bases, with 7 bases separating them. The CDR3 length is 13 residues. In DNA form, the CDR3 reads TGTGCCAGCAGCTCCGACTACTCCTACGAGCAGTACTTC. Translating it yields CASSSDYSYEQYF.